The 4 T cell receptor beta chains below come from one sample, sequenced in a study of blood T cell repertoires in COVID-19. The method was immunoSEQ multiplex PCR; TCRdb's version includes in-frame clones alone and lacks a portion of them. The sample includes tens of thousands of clones, roughly 89% of them seen just once. Material: peripheral blood. The source is a woman over 75 with acute or convalescent COVID-19.

This clone was picked up one time. The CDR3 DNA reads as TGCGCCAGCAGCTTGGTTCCCTTTGGTGGGCGAAATTACTACGAGCAGTACTTC. This codes for CASSLVPFGGRNYYEQYF. The chain recombines TRBV5-1 with TRBJ2-7, with D unresolved. The CDR3 spans 18 residues. V was cut by 0 bases and J by 3 bases, with 22 bases left in between. The germline gives CDR1 SGHRS, CDR2 YFSETQ.

The count of this clone is one. The V call is TRBV19, the J call TRBJ2-5, with TRBD2 identical over 11 bases. Germline V gene data show CDR1 as LNHDA and CDR2 as SQIVND (reference sequence). The CDR3 is 16 amino acids. V shed 0 bases, J shed 4 bases, and the junction held 4 bases outside the gene matches. CDR3: CASSIDVAGGIETQYF. As DNA, the CDR3 is TGTGCCAGTAGTATAGATGTAGCGGGAGGGATAGAGACCCAGTACTTC.

The rearrangement uses TRBV28 and TRBJ1-1; the D gene is possibly TRBD1 (6 bases). The ends were cut back, 2 bases at V and 11 bases at J, with 15 bases in the middle. The germline V gene has CDR1 MDHEN and CDR2 SYDVKM. The CDR3 consists of 13 residues. This chain's CDR3 is CASSLIRGAAAFF. CDR3 DNA: TGTGCCAGCAGTTTAATTCGGGGGGCTGCGGCTTTCTTT.

The chain employs TRBV19 and TRBJ2-2, with 11 bases aligning to TRBD2. The CDR3 has 15 residues. Germline CDR1 and CDR2: LNHDA and SQIVND (reference sequence). The ends lost 6 bases at V and 4 bases at J; junction bases unmatched: 4. CDR3 sequence reads: CASSKLAGVTGELFF. The CDR3 coding sequence is TGTGCCAGTAGCAAACTAGCGGGAGTCACCGGGGAGCTGTTTTTT.